The source of this TCR beta chain is a study of T cell repertoires in cytomegalovirus infection (dated by TCRdb to about 2019). Describing the broader study: The peptide stimulations were aimed at well-studied HLA-B-restricted epitopes as well as recently identified HLA-C-restricted CMV epitopes, whose presentation resists viral immunomodulation. Donor HLA type was relevant to the analysis, as public TCR beta signatures indicated carriage of CMV infection together with the matching HLA type.

The sample's treatment or condition, from its label and the paper: in vitro stimulation with specific CMV peptide epitopes to enrich CMV-specific T cells. Instrument on record: Illumina HiSeq 1500. The public reads were run again by TCRdb, first through fastp at Q25 and then through MiXCR, and only productive beta chains were kept. Merged by CDR3 protein, the rows form single entries marked with the most common genes and DNA. The sample table records 45,000 to 65,000 distinct CDR3 sequences; around a fifth of these occur just once. The biggest ten clones account for around three quarters of the sample. The research as a whole found: In the ex vivo response, HLA-C-restricted CMV-specific TCR beta clonotypes were dominant, and in two of eight donors the single most frequent clonotype came from this HLA-C-restricted group. Carriers of CMV infection plus the relevant HLA type were discriminated by the cumulative frequency of public TCR beta family members in the study cohort and in an independent 352-donor cohort.

CDR1 and CDR2 are read off the germline V gene (reference sequence) as MNHEY and SMNVEV. Its CDR3 holds 13 amino acids, cysteine through phenylalanine. Kept here is only the CDR3 DNA, which spans 39 bases and is read in frame from base 1. Deletion took 2 bases off V and 9 bases off J, with a span of 11 bases between the germline ends. This clonotype was detected a few times. Its target antigen remains unknown. No per-base quality is available; no much larger clone lies one base away. The source is a human donor in good health (CMV status not recorded). Some clones in this sample may be carry-over from other donors' samples. This material consisted of CD8+ T cells from cultured PBMCs, taken from culture after CMV antigen stimulation. The sequence is built from TRBV27 and TRBJ1-5, with TRBD1 tentatively as D gene (5 bases match). The CDR3 corresponds to CASSLGTFRPQHF. The nucleotide sequence reads as follows: TGTGCCAGCAGTTTAGGGACCTTTCGGCCCCAGCATTTT.